Below are 4 T cell receptor beta chains sequenced from a single sample in a study of cytomegalovirus exposure and HLA in healthy donors. PCR was performed using 60 Vbeta and 13 Jbeta primers. Sequencing used immunoSEQ multiplex PCR; TCRdb keeps in-frame clones, though not all of them. The sample lists 100,000 to 150,000 clones, more than 70% occurring once. Sequencing used PBMCs. The receptors here all came from a man aged 45-65 years in good health and CMV-seronegative.

The chain links TRBV28 to TRBJ1-4, with D perhaps matching TRBD1 (6 bases). The V gene lost 6 bases and the J gene lost 4 bases, with 15 bases spanning the gap. The CDR3 runs 15 residues. Germline-derived CDR1 and CDR2 are MDHEN and SYDVKM. The DNA for the CDR3 is TGTGCCAGCAGCCGATCAGGGGTGGGTAATGAAAAACTGTTTTTT. Protein product: CASSRSGVGNEKLFF. Using reference TRBV28 and TRBJ1-4 for the parts outside the CDR3, the full variable domain is DVKVTQSSRYLVKRTGEKVFLECVQDMDHENMFWYRQDPGLGLRLIYFSYDVKMKEKGDIPEGYSVSREKKERFSLILESASTNQTSMYLCASSRSGVGNEKLFFGSGTQLSVL.

The rearrangement links TRBV19 to TRBJ2-6; D remains ambiguous. From germline, CDR1 is LNHDA and CDR2 SQIVND (reference sequence). V lost 0 bases and J lost 3, with 3 bases in between. The CDR3 is 14 amino acids. The CDR3 loop is CASSIDGGANVLTF. The CDR3 DNA reads as TGTGCCAGTAGTATAGACGGTGGGGCCAACGTCCTGACTTTC.

J is TRBJ1-1 and V is TRBV7-8; D ambiguous. Trimming stripped 2 bases from V and 7 bases from J, with 5 bases between. CDR3 size: 11 residues. Germline CDR1 reads SGHVS; CDR2 reads FQNEAQ. DNA for the CDR3: TGTGCCAGCAGCTTAATGAGTGAAGCTTTCTTT. Amino acids: CASSLMSEAFF.

The chain links TRBV25-1 to TRBJ2-7; weak D call: TRBD1 (7 bases). The germline V gene encodes CDR1 MGHDK and CDR2 SYGVNS. The V and J ends lost 3 bases and 6 bases respectively, with 15 bases between them. This CDR3 contains 14 residues. This CDR3 reads CASSDRGAPGEQYF. The CDR3 coding sequence is TGTGCCAGCAGTGACAGGGGGGCCCCTGGCGAGCAGTACTTC.